These T cell receptor beta chains were read from a single sample in a study of T cell responses to AZD1222 COVID-19 vaccine. Sequencing used immunoSEQ multiplex PCR; TCRdb keeps in-frame clones, though not all of them. This table has 100,000 or so clones, around nine tenths appearing once. Source: peripheral blood, taken on day 0 of AZD1222 vaccination. The source of these receptors is an adult in good health. Each CDR3 is given with its conserved first and last residue. D genes are given only for firm matches. Rows give clone size only sometimes, using once, few, many, or a class for an expanded clone.

TRBJ2-7	TRBV5-1	.	TRBD2	TGCGCCAGCAGCTTAACAGCGGGGGATCGCGAGCAGTACTTC	CASSLTAGDREQYF
TRBJ2-1	TRBV19	.	.	TGTGCCAGTAGCCAAGACTTCTACAATGAGCAGTTCTTC	CASSQDFYNEQFF
TRBJ2-6	TRBV19	.	.	TGTGCCAGTAGTGGTAAGGGGGGCTCTGGGGCCAACGTCCTGACTTTC	CASSGKGGSGANVLTF
TRBJ2-5	TRBV4-3	.	TRBD2	TGCGCCAGCAGCCAAGCTTGGGGGGGGGAAGAGACCCAGTACTTC	CASSQAWGGEETQYF
TRBJ2-2	TRBV6-2/TRBV6-3	.	TRBD2	TGTGCCACCAGTAGCGGGGGGGCCTCTGGGGAGCTGTTTTTT	CATSSGGASGELFF
TRBJ2-2	TRBV11-2	once	TRBD2	TGTGCCAGCAGTGAGCGGGGGTTCGGGGAGCTGTTTTTT	CASSERGFGELFF
TRBJ2-2	TRBV10-3	.	TRBD2	TGTGCCATCAGTGAGAGCGGGGGCGACACCGGGGAGCTGTTTTTT	CAISESGGDTGELFF
TRBJ2-2	TRBV18	.	.	TGTGCCAGCTCACCATCCGGGGCGATGGGCGGGGAGCTGTTTTTT	CASSPSGAMGGELFF
TRBJ1-1	TRBV2	.	.	TGTGCCAGCAGTGAAGCACGGGGCACTGAAGCTTTCTTT	CASSEARGTEAFF
TRBJ1-1	TRBV28	.	.	TGTGCCAGCAGGGCGAACACTGAAGCTTTCTTT	CASRANTEAFF
TRBJ1-4	TRBV28	.	TRBD1	TGTGCCAGCAGTTCGGACAGGGTCTCGCAGGGCGAAAAACTGTTTTTT	CASSSDRVSQGEKLFF
TRBJ2-1	TRBV30	.	.	TGTGCCTGGAGTGTAGCCGGGACCCGGCAGTTCTTC	CAWSVAGTRQFF
TRBJ1-3	TRBV5-1	.	TRBD1	TGCGCCAGCAGCCTTCAGGGGGACACCATATATTTT	CASSLQGDTIYF
TRBJ2-7	TRBV27	.	.	TGTGCCAGCAGTCGCACAGGGAATACGTACGAGCAGTACTTC	CASSRTGNTYEQYF
TRBJ1-6	TRBV5-1	.	TRBD1	TGCGCCAGCAGCCCAGGGACAGACAATTCACCCCTCCACTTT	CASSPGTDNSPLHF
TRBJ2-5	TRBV10-2	once	.	TGCGCCAGCAGTGAGAGTTTCAGGGGACAACCATCGGGGCAAGAGACCCAGTACTTC	CASSESFRGQPSGQETQYF
TRBJ1-1	TRBV12-3/TRBV12-4	.	.	TGTGCCAGCAGTTTATACGGTGGGGGTAGGGCTTTCTTT	CASSLYGGGRAFF